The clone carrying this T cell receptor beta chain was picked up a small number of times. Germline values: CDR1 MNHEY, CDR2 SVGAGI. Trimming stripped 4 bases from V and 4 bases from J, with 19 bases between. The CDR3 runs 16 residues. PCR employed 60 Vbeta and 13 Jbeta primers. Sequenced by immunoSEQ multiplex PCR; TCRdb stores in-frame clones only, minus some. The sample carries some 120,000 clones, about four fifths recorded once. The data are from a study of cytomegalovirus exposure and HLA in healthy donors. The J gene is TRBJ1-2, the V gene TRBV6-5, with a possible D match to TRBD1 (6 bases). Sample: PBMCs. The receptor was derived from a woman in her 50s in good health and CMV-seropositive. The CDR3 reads CASSSLRQEGPYGYTF. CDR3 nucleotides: TGTGCCAGCAGTTCCCTCCGACAGGAAGGCCCCTATGGCTACACCTTC.